This T cell receptor (beta chain) was recorded in a study of T cells after posttransplantation cyclophosphamide. Treatment was busulfan-fludarabine conditioning, a marrow graft, and cyclophosphamide on days +3 and +4. TCRdb's copy holds only in-frame clones and misses some; the assay was immunoSEQ multiplex PCR. Of tens of thousands of clones listed, roughly 88% are singletons. Points on this clone: Its antigen is unidentified.

The germline CDR1 and CDR2 sequences are MNHNS and SASEGT. Between the trimmed V and J ends, which lost 3 bases and 7 bases, there was a span of 21 bases. This CDR3 comprises 16 residues. Study findings and constraints: Donor CD8+ memory clones often dominated recipient blood repertoires at later times. Recipient CMV seropositivity and CMV reactivation strongly tracked TRB clonality. Tissue-infiltrating T cells from skin or gut overlapped little with blood T cells.

This receptor was identified in a male patient aged 60 to 75 who received an allogeneic stem cell transplant from a related donor and was CMV-positive. The T cells may come from the graft donor. The genes are TRBV6-1 and TRBJ2-5, with D possibly matching TRBD2 (6 bases). The input for sequencing was PBMCs, taken 60 to 65 days after allogeneic stem cell transplant with posttransplant cyclophosphamide. The CDR3 bases are TGTGCCAGCAGTGACGGGGGAGGAGGGTTGAGTTCGACCCAGTACTTC. Translation: CASSDGGGGLSSTQYF.